Shown below are 11 T cell receptor beta chains from a single sample sequenced in a study of shared T cell receptors in the human thymus. TCRdb's copy holds only in-frame clones and misses some; the assay was immunoSEQ multiplex PCR. The table lists a few hundred thousand clones, approximately 95% of them singletons. The sequencing sample was made of thymocytes. These receptors were obtained from a human donor.

Points on this clone: Other DNA variants within this sample encode the same CDR3. This rearrangement joins TRBV28 to TRBJ2-7, with TRBD1 identical over 8 bases. Germline CDR1 MDHEN, CDR2 SYDVKM. V lost 3 bases and J lost 0; bases outside the gene matches: 1. This CDR3 contains 14 residues. The CDR3 nucleotides read TGTGCCAGCAGTTTGGGGACAGGCTCCTACGAGCAGTACTTC. This gives the protein CASSLGTGSYEQYF.

The rearrangement joins TRBV6-6 to TRBJ2-7, with 11 bases aligning to TRBD2. J gave up 1 base and V 7 bases, and 9 bases lay outside the gene matches. This CDR3 has 16 residues. The germline CDR1 and CDR2 sequences are MNHNY and SVGAGI (reference sequence). CDR3 sequence reads: CASTTGLAGGSYEQYF. The CDR3, as DNA: TGTGCCAGCACTACGGGCCTAGCGGGGGGATCCTACGAGCAGTACTTC.

The V gene is TRBV6-1, the J gene TRBJ1-5; the match to TRBD1 covers 7 bases. The CDR3 covers 14 residues. The V segment lost 6 bases and the J segment 2 bases; nucleotides outside the gene matches: 4. CDR1 is MNHNS and CDR2 is SASEGT in the germline V gene. CDR3 nucleotide sequence: TGTGCCAGCAGACAGGGGACGGGCAATCAGCCCCAGCATTTT. Translated: CASRQGTGNQPQHF.

V gene TRBV15 combines with J gene TRBJ2-7, with D uncertain. The CDR3 is 13 residues long. The germline V gene encodes CDR1 LNHNV and CDR2 YYDKDF (reference sequence). V shed 5 bases and J shed 5 bases, with 13 bases lying between them. CDR3 sequence: CATSGGLVDEQYF. The CDR3 nucleotides are TGTGCCACCAGCGGCGGCCTCGTGGACGAGCAGTACTTC.

The J gene is TRBJ2-7, the V gene TRBV6-1; 11 bases fit TRBD1. Germline V gene data show CDR1 as MNHNS and CDR2 as SASEGT. The ends lost 2 bases at V and 6 bases at J; junction bases unmatched: 9. This CDR3 region has 16 residues. CDR3 region: CASSENSGQGASEQYF. Here the CDR3 DNA reads TGTGCCAGCAGTGAAAACTCTGGACAGGGGGCTTCCGAGCAGTACTTC.

The V and J genes are TRBV9 and TRBJ1-3, with D uncertain. The CDR3 sequence is 16 residues long. In germline, CDR1 is SGDLS, CDR2 YYNGEE. V was shortened by 4 bases and J by 4 bases, with 18 bases between the two germline ends. CDR3 sequence (DNA): TGTGCCAGCAGCATGAGACCCTCACCACTAGGAAACACCATATATTTT. Translated: CASSMRPSPLGNTIYF.

The chain carries TRBV4-1 and TRBJ2-3; either TRBD1 or TRBD2 may fit D (5 bases each). V was clipped by 1 base and J by 8 bases, with 7 bases between them. Germline V gene sequence: CDR1 MGHRA, CDR2 YSYEKL. This CDR3 is 12 amino acids long. The CDR3 loop reads CASSQVGTTQYF. In DNA, the CDR3 is TGCGCCAGCAGCCAAGTCGGGACTACGCAGTATTTT.

The chain uses TRBV5-1 and TRBJ2-1; weak D call: TRBD2 (6 bases). Between the trimmed V and J ends, which lost 1 base and 2 bases, there was a span of 19 bases. Germline assignment: CDR1 SGHRS and CDR2 YFSETQ. This CDR3 is built from 18 residues. Here the CDR3 reads CASSLLAQRGLPYNEQFF. CDR3 nucleotides: TGCGCCAGCAGCTTGTTGGCCCAAAGGGGACTGCCCTACAATGAGCAGTTCTTC.

This clone came up once. This chain joins TRBV29-1 and TRBJ2-3; 8 nucleotides agree with TRBD2. Looked up from germline, CDR1 is SQVTM and CDR2 is ANQGSEA. The CDR3 is 14 amino acids. J lost 3 bases, V lost 7 bases, and 9 bases had no gene match. This chain's CDR3 is CSAPGGARTDTQYF. The CDR3 coding sequence is TGCAGCGCCCCCGGGGGGGCTCGAACAGATACGCAGTATTTT.

This clone is a singleton in its sample. The chain links TRBV7-6 to TRBJ2-5; TRBD1 might be the D (5 bases). CDR3 length: 13 amino acids. The germline V and J ends were trimmed by 5 bases and 4 bases, with 11 bases remaining between them. Germline CDR1 SGHVS, CDR2 FNYEAQ. The CDR3 protein is CASSHRMTETQYF. The CDR3 DNA reads as TGTGCCAGCAGCCACAGGATGACAGAGACCCAGTACTTC. Together with reference TRBV7-6 and TRBJ2-5, the CDR3 gives the full variable domain: GAGVSQSPRYKVTKRGQDVALRCDPISGHVSLYWYRQALGQGPEFLTYFNYEAQQDKSGLPNDRFSAERPEGSISTLTIQRTEQRDSAMYRCASSHRMTETQYFGPGTRLLVL.

The genes are TRBV4-3 and TRBJ2-1; 9 nucleotides match TRBD2. Germline loops: CDR1 LGHNA, CDR2 YSLEER. After removal of 0 bases from V and 8 bases from J, the junction contained 5 bases not matched to a gene. There are 15 residues in the CDR3. The CDR3 nucleotides are TGCGCCAGCAGCCAAGAGTGGTCTAGCGGGGATGAGCAGTTCTTC. It translates to CASSQEWSSGDEQFF.